The rows below give T cell receptor beta chains drawn from one sample of a study of T cell responses to AZD1222 COVID-19 vaccine. Profiled with immunoSEQ multiplex PCR; TCRdb holds only in-frame clones, not every one. The table includes 100,000 to 150,000 clones, 89% detected once. Sequenced material: peripheral blood, taken on day 0 of AZD1222 vaccination. Receptors originate from an adult in good health. The CDR3 runs from the conserved cysteine through the conserved F or W. The D gene is left open where the match is weak. The size field is filled for only some rows; it gives once, few, many or a size class.

-,TRBD1,TRBJ2-2,TRBV6-2/TRBV6-3,TGTGCCAGCAGTTACATGGGACAGGGACCGAACACCGGGGAGCTGTTTTTT,CASSYMGQGPNTGELFF
-,-,TRBJ1-1,TRBV4-2,TGTGCCAGCAGCCAAGATTTTGGAAAGGGAGATTCAGCTTTCTTT,CASSQDFGKGDSAFF
-,TRBD2,TRBJ2-5,TRBV6-1,TGTGCCAGCAGTGGGACTAGCGGGAGGGCCTGGGGGACCCAGTACTTC,CASSGTSGRAWGTQYF
-,TRBD2,TRBJ2-3,TRBV27,TGTGCCAGCAGTTTAAACGGGGGGAGCACAGATACGCAGTATTTT,CASSLNGGSTDTQYF
-,-,TRBJ1-2,TRBV5-8,TGTGCCAGCAGCCTAGGGAACTATGGCTACACCTTC,CASSLGNYGYTF
-,-,TRBJ1-3,TRBV3-1/TRBV3-2,TGTGCCAGCAGCCAAGATCCCAGGGCAGGAAACACCATATATTTT,CASSQDPRAGNTIYF
few,-,TRBJ1-5,TRBV27,TGTGCCAGCAGTTTTGAGGGCAATCAGCCCCAGCATTTT,CASSFEGNQPQHF
-,TRBD1,TRBJ1-6,TRBV6-6,TGTGCCAGCAGTCTCGGGACAGCGAGCTCCTATAATTCACCCCTCCACTTT,CASSLGTASSYNSPLHF
once,TRBD1,TRBJ1-4,TRBV7-8,TGTGCCAGCAGCTTAGGGACGTACGTCGGGGACAGGGGGCGTCGCGGCCTGTTTTTT,CASSLGTYVGDRGRRGLFF
-,TRBD2,TRBJ2-3,TRBV3-1/TRBV3-2,TGTGCCAGCAGCCAAGTTCAGCGGGAGAAAACGGGGCCTGGGCAGTATTTT,CASSQVQREKTGPGQYF
-,TRBD2,TRBJ2-7,TRBV4-3,TGCGCCAGCAGCCAAGGGACGTGGACTAGCGGCTTAACCTACGAGCAGTACTTC,CASSQGTWTSGLTYEQYF
-,-,TRBJ2-1,TRBV7-7,TGTGCTAGCAGCTTAGAGACGGAGGTTGAGCAGTTCTTC,CASSLETEVEQFF
-,-,TRBJ1-3,TRBV7-6,TGTGCCAGCAGCTCCATAGATTCAGGAAACACCATATATTTT,CASSSIDSGNTIYF
-,TRBD2,TRBJ2-7,TRBV7-2,TGTGCCAGCAGCTTGACTAGCGGGAGAACCTACGAGCAGTACTTC,CASSLTSGRTYEQYF
-,TRBD1,TRBJ2-3,TRBV19,TGTGCCAGTAGCGCAGGGGGCGGAACAGATACGCAGTATTTT,CASSAGGGTDTQYF
once,TRBD1,TRBJ2-5,TRBV5-6,TGTGCCAGCGATGGCCCGGGACAGATGTACCAAGAGACCCAGTACTTC,CASDGPGQMYQETQYF
-,-,TRBJ1-1,TRBV7-9,TGTGCCAGCAGCTTTACGGAAGCTTTCTTT,CASSFTEAFF
-,TRBD1,TRBJ1-2,TRBV6-5,TGTGCCAGCAGTAACGGACAGGTGGGGGGCTACACCTTC,CASSNGQVGGYTF
-,TRBD1,TRBJ2-2,TRBV9,TGTGCCAGCAGCGTAGGACAGGGAAGGGGGGAGCTGTTTTTT,CASSVGQGRGELFF
-,TRBD2,TRBJ2-4,TRBV15,TGTGCCACCAGCCCCTATCGGGGGAGGGAGGACATTCAGTACTTC,CATSPYRGREDIQYF
-,TRBD1,TRBJ1-2,TRBV28,TGTGCCAGCACGCGGACAGGTTTATCGAGGGGCTACACCTTC,CASTRTGLSRGYTF
-,-,TRBJ1-5,TRBV5-1,TGCGCCAGCAGCTTAGAAGGTCTCCAGCCCCAGCATTTT,CASSLEGLQPQHF
-,TRBD2,TRBJ2-6,TRBV5-6,TGTGCCAGCAGTTTCGGAGGGGTTAGCGGGGCTGGGGCCAACGTCCTGACTTTC,CASSFGGVSGAGANVLTF
-,-,TRBJ2-5,TRBV7-8,TGTGCCAGCAGGCACCTAAACCAAGAGACCCAGTACTTC,CASRHLNQETQYF